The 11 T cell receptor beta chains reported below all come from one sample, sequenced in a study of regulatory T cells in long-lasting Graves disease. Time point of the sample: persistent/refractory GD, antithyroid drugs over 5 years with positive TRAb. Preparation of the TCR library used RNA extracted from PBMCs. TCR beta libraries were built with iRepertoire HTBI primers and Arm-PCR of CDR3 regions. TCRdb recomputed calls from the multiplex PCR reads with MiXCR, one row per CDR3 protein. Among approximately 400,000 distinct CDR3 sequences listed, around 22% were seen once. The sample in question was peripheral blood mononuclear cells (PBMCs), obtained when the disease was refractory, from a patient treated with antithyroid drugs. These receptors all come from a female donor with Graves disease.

CDR3: CASSMSLFGIRFGYTF. The DNA for the CDR3 is TGTGCCAGTAGTATGTCTTTGTTCGGAATAAGGTTTGGCTACACCTTC. The chain uses TRBV19 and TRBJ1-2, with D unclear. The germline V gene has CDR1 LNHDA and CDR2 SQIVND (reference sequence). This CDR3 has 16 amino acids. Trimming cost V 3 bases and J 7 bases, with 21 bases left between them.

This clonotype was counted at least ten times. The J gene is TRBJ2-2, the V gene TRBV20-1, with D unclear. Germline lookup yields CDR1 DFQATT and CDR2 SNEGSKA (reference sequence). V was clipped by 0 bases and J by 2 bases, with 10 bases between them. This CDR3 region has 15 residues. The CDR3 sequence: CSARDWQGNTGELFF. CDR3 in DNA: TGCAGTGCTAGAGATTGGCAAGGCAACACCGGGGAGCTGTTTTTT.

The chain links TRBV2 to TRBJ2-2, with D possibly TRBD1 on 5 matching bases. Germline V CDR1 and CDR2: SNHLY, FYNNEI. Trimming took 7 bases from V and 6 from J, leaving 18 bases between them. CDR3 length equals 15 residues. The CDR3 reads CASTPGRVEAGELFF. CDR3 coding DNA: TGTGCCAGCACCCCCGGCAGGGTCGAAGCCGGGGAGCTGTTTTTT.

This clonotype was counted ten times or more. The CDR3 coding sequence is TGTGCCAGCAGTTTTGGGAAGATCCCAACTGAAGCTTTCTTT. Translation: CASSFGKIPTEAFF. This chain connects TRBV12-3 or TRBV12-4 to TRBJ1-1; no reliable D call. CDR3 length equals 14 residues. V lost 3 bases to trimming and J lost 5 bases, with 13 bases between them.

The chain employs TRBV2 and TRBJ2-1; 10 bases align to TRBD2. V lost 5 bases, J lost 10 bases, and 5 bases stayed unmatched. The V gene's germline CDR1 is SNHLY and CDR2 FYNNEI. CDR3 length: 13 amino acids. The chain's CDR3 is CASSPGTSEEQFF. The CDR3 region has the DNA TGTGCCAGCAGTCCCGGGACTAGCGAAGAGCAGTTCTTC. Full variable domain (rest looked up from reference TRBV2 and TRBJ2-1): EPEVTQTPSHQVTQMGQEVILRCVPISNHLYFYWYRQILGQKVEFLVSFYNNEISEKSEIFDDQFSVERPDGSNFTLKIRSTKLEDSAMYFCASSPGTSEEQFFGPGTRLTVL.

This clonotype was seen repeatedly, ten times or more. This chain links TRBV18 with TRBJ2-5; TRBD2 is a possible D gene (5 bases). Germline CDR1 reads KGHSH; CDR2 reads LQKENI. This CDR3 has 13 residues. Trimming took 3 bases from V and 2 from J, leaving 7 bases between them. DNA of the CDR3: TGTGCCAGCTCACCGACTAAACAAGAGACCCAGTACTTC. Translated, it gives CASSPTKQETQYF. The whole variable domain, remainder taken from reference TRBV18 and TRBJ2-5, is NAGVMQNPRHLVRRRGQEARLRCSPMKGHSHVYWYRQLPEEGLKFMVYLQKENIIDESGMPKERFSAEFPKEGPSILRIQQVVRGDSAAYFCASSPTKQETQYFGPGTRLLVL.

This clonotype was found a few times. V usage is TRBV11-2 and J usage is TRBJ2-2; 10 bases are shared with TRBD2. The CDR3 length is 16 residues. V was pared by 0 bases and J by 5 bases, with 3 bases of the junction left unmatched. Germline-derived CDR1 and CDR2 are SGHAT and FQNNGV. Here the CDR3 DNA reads TGTGCCAGCAGCTTAGAGCGGACTAGCGGAACCGGGGAGCTGTTTTTT. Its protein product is CASSLERTSGTGELFF.

CDR3 DNA: TGCAGTCCTCAACCGGGACACATAACGGGGCAGTTCTTC. It translates to CSPQPGHITGQFF. V usage is TRBV20-1 and J usage is TRBJ2-1, with a weak D call TRBD1 (6 bases). Trimming removed 8 bases from V and 12 bases from J, with 23 bases in between. The CDR3 totals 13 residues. CDR1 DFQATT and CDR2 SNEGSKA come from the germline V gene (reference sequence).

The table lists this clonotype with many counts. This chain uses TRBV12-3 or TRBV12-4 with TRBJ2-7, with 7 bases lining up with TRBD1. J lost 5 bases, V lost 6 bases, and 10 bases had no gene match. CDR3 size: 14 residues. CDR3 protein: CASRPTGAEDEQYF. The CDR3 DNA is TGTGCCAGCAGGCCTACAGGGGCCGAGGACGAGCAGTACTTC.

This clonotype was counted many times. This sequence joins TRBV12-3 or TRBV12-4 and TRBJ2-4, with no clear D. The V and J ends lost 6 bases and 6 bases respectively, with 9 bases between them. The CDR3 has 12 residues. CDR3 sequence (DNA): TGTGCCAGCAGCTTCAGTGGAAACATTCAGTACTTC. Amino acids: CASSFSGNIQYF.

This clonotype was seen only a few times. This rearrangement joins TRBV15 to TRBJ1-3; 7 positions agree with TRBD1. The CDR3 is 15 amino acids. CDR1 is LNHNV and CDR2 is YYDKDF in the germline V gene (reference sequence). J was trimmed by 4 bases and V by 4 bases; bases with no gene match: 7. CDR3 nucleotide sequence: TGTGCCACCAGCACCCCGACAGGGAGAGGAAACACCATATATTTT. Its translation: CATSTPTGRGNTIYF.